The 5 T cell receptor beta chains in this list originate from one sample, sequenced in a study of identical twins. A single record per CDR3 protein comes from TCRdb applying MiXCR to the 5' RACE reads. The sample has about 450,000 distinct CDR3 sequences; around 18% are singletons. Sequenced sample: naive T cells sorted from blood. The receptors shown here come from a man aged 50 to 60 in good health.

This clonotype has a handful of counts. This chain uses TRBV20-1 with TRBJ2-2; D may be TRBD1 or TRBD2 (6 bases each). Germline CDR1 reads DFQATT; CDR2 reads SNEGSKA (reference sequence). V lost 4 bases and J 4 bases, leaving 10 bases between the germline ends. The CDR3 contains 13 residues. CDR3: CSATRGVTGELFF. CDR3 coding DNA: TGCAGTGCTACGAGGGGGGTCACCGGGGAGCTGTTTTTT.

The chain joins TRBV7-2 to TRBJ2-5; D is perhaps TRBD1 (6 bases). Trimming cost V 5 bases and J 5 bases, with 18 bases left between them. Germline assignment: CDR1 SGHTA and CDR2 FQGNSA. The CDR3 is 15 amino acids. Written as DNA, the CDR3 is TGTGCCAGCAGCCTTACAGGGTGGACGCTGGAGACCCAGTACTTC. It translates to CASSLTGWTLETQYF.

The rearrangement links TRBV7-2 to TRBJ2-7; no clear D. Germline V gives CDR1 SGHTA, CDR2 FQGNSA. V was shortened by 5 bases and J by 0 bases, with 8 bases between the two germline ends. CDR3 length: 13 amino acids. CDR3: CASSPQNSYEQYF. CDR3 in DNA: TGTGCCAGCAGCCCCCAGAACTCCTACGAGCAGTACTTC.

This clonotype has just a few counts. The CDR3 DNA reads as TGCAGTGCTAAGGACAGGGGTTCCGTGAAGACCCAGTACTTC. Encoded protein: CSAKDRGSVKTQYF. The chain carries TRBV20-1 and TRBJ2-5; 9 bases line up with TRBD1. The germline V gene encodes CDR1 DFQATT and CDR2 SNEGSKA (reference sequence). V was clipped by 4 bases and J by 6 bases; unmatched bases: 9. The CDR3 has 14 residues.

Only a few counts were recorded for this clonotype. The chain links TRBV12-3 or TRBV12-4 to TRBJ1-4, with TRBD1 as a possible D gene (6 bases). The CDR3 sequence is 13 residues long. V gave up 8 bases and J gave up 5 bases, with 12 bases separating them. The CDR3 DNA is TGTGCCAGCTTATCAGGGGCGAATGAAAAACTGTTTTTT. It codes for CASLSGANEKLFF.